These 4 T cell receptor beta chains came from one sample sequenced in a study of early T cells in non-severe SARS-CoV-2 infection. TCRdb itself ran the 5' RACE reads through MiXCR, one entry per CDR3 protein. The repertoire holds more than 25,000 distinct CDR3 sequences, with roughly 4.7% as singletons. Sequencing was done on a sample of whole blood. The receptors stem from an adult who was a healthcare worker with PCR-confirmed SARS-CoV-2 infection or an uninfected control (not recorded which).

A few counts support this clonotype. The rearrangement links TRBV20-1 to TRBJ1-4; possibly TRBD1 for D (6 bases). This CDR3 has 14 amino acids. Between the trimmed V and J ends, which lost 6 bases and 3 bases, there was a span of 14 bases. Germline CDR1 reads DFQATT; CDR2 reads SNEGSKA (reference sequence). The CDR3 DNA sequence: TGCAGTGCGCTATCAGGGGCGGCTAATGAAAAACTGTTTTTT. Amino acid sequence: CSALSGAANEKLFF.

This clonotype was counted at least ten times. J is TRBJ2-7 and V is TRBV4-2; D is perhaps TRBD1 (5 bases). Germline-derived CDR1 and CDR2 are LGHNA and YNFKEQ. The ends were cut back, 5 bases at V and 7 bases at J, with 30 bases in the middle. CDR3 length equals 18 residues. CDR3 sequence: CASSLTSRLDTILREQYF. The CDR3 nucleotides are TGTGCCAGCAGCTTAACCAGTAGGCTGGACACCATTTTGAGGGAGCAGTACTTC.

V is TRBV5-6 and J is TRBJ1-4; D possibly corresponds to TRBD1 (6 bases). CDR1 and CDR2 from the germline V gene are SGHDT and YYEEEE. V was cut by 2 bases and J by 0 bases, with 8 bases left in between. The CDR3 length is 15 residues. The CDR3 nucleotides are TGTGCCAGCAGCTTACAGGGTACAACTAATGAAAAACTGTTTTTT. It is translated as CASSLQGTTNEKLFF.

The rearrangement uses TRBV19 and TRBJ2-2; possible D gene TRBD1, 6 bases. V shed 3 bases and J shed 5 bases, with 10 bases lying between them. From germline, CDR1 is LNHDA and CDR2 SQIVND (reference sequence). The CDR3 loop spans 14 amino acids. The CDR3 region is CASSIARGTGELFF. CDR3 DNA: TGTGCCAGTAGTATTGCCAGGGGTACCGGGGAGCTGTTTTTT.